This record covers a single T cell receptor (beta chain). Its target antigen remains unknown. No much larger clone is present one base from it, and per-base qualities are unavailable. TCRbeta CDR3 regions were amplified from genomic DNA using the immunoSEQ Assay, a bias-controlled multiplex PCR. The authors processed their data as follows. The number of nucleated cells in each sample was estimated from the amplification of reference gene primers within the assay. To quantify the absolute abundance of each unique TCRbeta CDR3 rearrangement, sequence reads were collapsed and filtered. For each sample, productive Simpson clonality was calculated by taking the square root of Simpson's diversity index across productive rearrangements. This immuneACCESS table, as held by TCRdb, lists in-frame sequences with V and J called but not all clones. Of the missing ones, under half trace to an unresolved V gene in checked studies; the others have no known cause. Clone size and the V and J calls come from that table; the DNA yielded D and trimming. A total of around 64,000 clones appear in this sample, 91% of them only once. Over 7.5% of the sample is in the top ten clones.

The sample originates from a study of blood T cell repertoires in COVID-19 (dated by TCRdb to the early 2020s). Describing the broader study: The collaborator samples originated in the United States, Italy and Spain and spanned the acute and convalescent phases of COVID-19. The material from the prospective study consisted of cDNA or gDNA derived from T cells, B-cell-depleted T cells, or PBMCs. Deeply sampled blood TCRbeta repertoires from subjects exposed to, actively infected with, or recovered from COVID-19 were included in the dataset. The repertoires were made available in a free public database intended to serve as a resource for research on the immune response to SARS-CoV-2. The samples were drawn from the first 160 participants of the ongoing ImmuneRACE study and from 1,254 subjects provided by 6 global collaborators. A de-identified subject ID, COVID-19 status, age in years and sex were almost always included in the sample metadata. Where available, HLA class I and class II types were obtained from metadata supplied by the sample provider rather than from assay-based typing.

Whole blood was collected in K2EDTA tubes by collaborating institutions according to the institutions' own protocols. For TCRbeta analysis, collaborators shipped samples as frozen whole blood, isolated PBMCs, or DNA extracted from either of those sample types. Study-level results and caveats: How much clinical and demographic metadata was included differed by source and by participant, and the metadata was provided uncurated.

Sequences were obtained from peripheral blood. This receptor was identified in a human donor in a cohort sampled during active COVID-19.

The sequence in DNA is TGTGCCAGCAGCTTGAGACAGGCCGGCGTCGCTGAAGCTTTCTTT. This is translated as CASSLRQAGVAEAFF. The rearranged chain carries TRBV5-4 and TRBJ1-1; TRBD1 is perhaps the D gene, given 6 matching bases. The CDR3 measures 15 amino acids from cysteine to phenylalanine. This entry keeps only the CDR3 DNA: 45 bases, framed from base 1. The germline V gene (reference sequence) yields SGHNT for CDR1 and YYREEE for CDR2. The junction carries 16 bases between V and J, which are trimmed by 1 base and 6 bases respectively.